What follows are 21 T cell receptor beta chains derived from one specimen sequenced in a study of regulatory T cells in long-lasting Graves disease. Time point indicated: newly diagnosed GD, antithyroid drugs for less than 3 months. Construction of the TCR library relied on RNA isolated from PBMCs. Both iRepertoire HTBI primers and Arm-PCR of CDR3 regions were used to build the TCR beta libraries. TCRdb called the multiplex PCR reads again in MiXCR, with one record for every CDR3 protein. Of about half a million distinct CDR3 sequences in the sample, more than 10% were seen once. The sample also formed part of further work on T cells in Graves' hyperthyroidism and ophthalmopathy.

Sequenced here: peripheral blood mononuclear cells (PBMCs), sampled at new diagnosis, from a patient treated with antithyroid drugs. The receptors stem from a woman in her twenties or thirties with Graves disease.

This clonotype was counted at least ten times. CDR3 region: CASSQGFYEGRYSNQPQHF. The CDR3 DNA reads TGTGCCAGCAGCCAAGGGTTCTACGAAGGACGGTATAGCAATCAGCCCCAGCATTTT. This rearrangement joins TRBV14 to TRBJ1-5; D not resolved. The V gene lost 1 base and the J gene lost 0 bases, with 19 bases spanning the gap. This CDR3 comprises 19 residues. The V gene's germline CDR1 is SGHDN and CDR2 FVKESK.

This clonotype was recorded a few times. The genes are TRBV20-1 and TRBJ2-1; TRBD2 agrees at 10 bases. The trim removed 4 bases at V and 4 bases at J, leaving 7 bases unmatched. The CDR3 spans 15 residues. CDR1 and CDR2 from the germline V gene are DFQATT and SNEGSKA (reference sequence). For the CDR3, the DNA is TGCAGTGCTACCAAGCGGGAGGGGGTATACAATGAGCAGTTCTTC. Encoded protein: CSATKREGVYNEQFF.

The table lists this clonotype with a few counts. The chain is built from TRBV6-5 and TRBJ2-1; 7 nucleotides align to TRBD1. The CDR3 is 16 residues long. Unmatched junction bases numbered 16, after V lost 4 bases and J lost 10 bases. Germline V gene data show CDR1 as MNHEY and CDR2 as SVGAGI. This CDR3 reads CASSLDVGGAWHEQFF. CDR3 bases: TGTGCCAGCAGTTTGGATGTAGGGGGCGCGTGGCACGAGCAGTTCTTC.

The chain links TRBV20-1 to TRBJ2-1; 9 bases are shared with TRBD2. Germline V gives CDR1 DFQATT, CDR2 SNEGSKA (reference sequence). There are 14 residues in the CDR3. The V gene end was trimmed by 2 bases and the J gene end by 3 bases; junction bases not matched to a gene: 2. This chain's CDR3 is CSARLAGFYNEQFF. CDR3 in DNA: TGCAGTGCTAGACTAGCGGGATTCTACAATGAGCAGTTCTTC.

This clonotype appeared a few times. The chain uses TRBV30 and TRBJ2-3; D remains ambiguous. V shed 4 bases and J shed 6 bases, with 8 bases lying between them. This CDR3 is built from 11 residues. From germline, CDR1 is GTSNPN and CDR2 SVGIG (reference sequence). The CDR3 reads CAWTVRDTQYF. As DNA, the CDR3 is TGTGCCTGGACGGTTAGGGATACGCAGTATTTT.

This clonotype has a handful of counts. This chain uses TRBV14 with TRBJ2-7; TRBD2 matches 10 bases. Per germline, CDR1 SGHDN and CDR2 FVKESK. The V segment lost 4 bases and the J segment 1 base; nucleotides outside the gene matches: 16. The CDR3 is 19 residues long. The chain's CDR3 is CASSPTRGQLAGESYEQYF. CDR3 sequence (DNA): TGTGCCAGCAGCCCCACGAGGGGACAGCTAGCGGGAGAGTCCTACGAGCAGTACTTC.

This clonotype was observed at least ten times. The genes are TRBV11-1 and TRBJ2-7; a weak D match, TRBD2 (5 bases). The CDR3 runs to 14 residues. From germline, CDR1 is SGHAT and CDR2 FQDESV (reference sequence). The V and J ends lost 1 base and 4 bases respectively, with 11 bases between them. As DNA, the CDR3 is TGTGCCAGCAGCTTAGTTGCTAGCAGTTACGAGCAGTACTTC. Translation gives CASSLVASSYEQYF.

The table lists this clonotype with many counts. The J gene is TRBJ2-7, the V gene TRBV5-4; tentatively, D is TRBD1 or TRBD2 (5 bases each). Looked up from germline, CDR1 is SGHNT and CDR2 is YYREEE (reference sequence). Trimming cost V 4 bases and J 5 bases, with 10 bases left between them. CDR3 size: 12 residues. CDR3 protein: CASSMQGDEQYF. The CDR3 DNA is TGTGCCAGCAGCATGCAGGGAGACGAGCAGTACTTC.

This clonotype was seen only a few times. The V gene is TRBV5-6, the J gene TRBJ2-1; tentatively, D is TRBD2 (5 bases). The CDR3 extends over 17 amino acids. Germline V CDR1 and CDR2: SGHDT, YYEEEE. Trimming took off 4 bases at V and 7 bases at J, with 24 bases between the two ends. CDR3 residues: CASSAAGIFRGQNEQFF. Written as DNA, the CDR3 is TGTGCCAGCAGCGCGGCCGGTATCTTTCGGGGTCAGAATGAGCAGTTCTTC.

This clonotype was seen ten or more times. This rearrangement joins TRBV28 to TRBJ2-7, with 9 bases matching TRBD1. Germline CDR1 is MDHEN and CDR2 is SYDVKM. The V segment lost 7 bases and the J segment 2 bases; nucleotides outside the gene matches: 9. This CDR3 spans 15 amino acids. The CDR3 region has the DNA TGTGCCAGCACCTCGGGACAGGGAGGGACCTACGAGCAGTACTTC. Translation gives CASTSGQGGTYEQYF.

At least ten counts were recorded for this clonotype. This chain connects TRBV11-2 to TRBJ2-2; the D gene is possibly TRBD2 (6 bases). Deletions cut 1 base from V and 3 bases from J, with 9 bases between. The CDR3 spans 15 residues. Per germline, CDR1 SGHAT and CDR2 FQNNGV. CDR3 loop: CASSLGGGDTGELFF. The CDR3 DNA is TGTGCCAGCAGCTTAGGTGGAGGGGACACCGGGGAGCTGTTTTTT.

V and J are TRBV6-1 and TRBJ2-7; possibly TRBD2 for D (6 bases). V dropped 6 bases and J dropped 3 bases, with 9 bases sitting between them. Germline assignment: CDR1 MNHNS and CDR2 SASEGT. The CDR3 loop spans 12 amino acids. The CDR3 spells CASSGTGYEQYF. DNA of the CDR3: TGTGCCAGCAGCGGGACTGGCTACGAGCAGTACTTC.

In nucleotides, the CDR3 is TGCGCCAGCAGGCAGGGGGTTGAGACTGAAGCTTTCTTT. This codes for CASRQGVETEAFF. This chain connects TRBV5-1 to TRBJ1-1; 7 nucleotides line up with TRBD1. CDR1 and CDR2 (germline): SGHRS, YFSETQ. The CDR3 has 13 amino acids. V lost 5 bases and J lost 5; bases outside the gene matches: 6.

This clonotype was counted between two and nine times. The J gene is TRBJ1-1, the V gene TRBV29-1, with D tentatively TRBD1 (5 bases). V was shortened by 7 bases and J by 5 bases, with 17 bases between the two germline ends. Germline CDR1 reads SQVTM; CDR2 reads ANQGSEA. The CDR3 contains 13 residues. The CDR3 bases are TGCAGCGGGCAGCGGAGGGGAGGTACTGAAGCTTTCTTT. Its translation: CSGQRRGGTEAFF.

There are many counts of this clonotype. The chain couples TRBV14 to TRBJ2-5; the D gene is possibly TRBD1 (7 bases). Germline V gives CDR1 SGHDN, CDR2 FVKESK. The CDR3 loop spans 15 amino acids. The ends were cut back, 2 bases at V and 3 bases at J, with 13 bases in the middle. CDR3 amino acids: CASSQWGGTEETQYF. The CDR3 DNA follows: TGTGCCAGCAGCCAATGGGGCGGGACAGAAGAGACCCAGTACTTC.

This clonotype was counted many times. V is TRBV4-3 and J is TRBJ1-1; TRBD1 is a possible D gene (5 bases). Germline V CDR1 and CDR2: LGHNA, YSLEER. The CDR3 covers 14 residues. Trimming shortened V by 1 base and J by 8 bases, and 14 bases separated the two germline ends. The CDR3 nucleotides read TGCGCCAGCAGCCAAGCTGGGGACGTTACCGAAGCTTTCTTT. Protein: CASSQAGDVTEAFF.

The sample holds many counts of this clonotype. The CDR3 coding sequence is TGTGCCAGCATTTCGATTAGATCCTCAGAGACCCAGTACTTC. Its translation is CASISIRSSETQYF. The gene calls are TRBV2 and TRBJ2-3; D gene ambiguous. Matching the DNA end better, TRBJ2-5 makes the J call doubtful. CDR1 SNHLY and CDR2 FYNNEI come from the germline V gene. There are 14 residues in the CDR3.

There are a few counts of this clonotype. V and J are TRBV7-8 and TRBJ1-2; TRBD1 is a possible D gene (6 bases). V lost 1 base and J 0 bases, leaving 18 bases between the germline ends. The CDR3 consists of 18 residues. From germline, CDR1 is SGHVS and CDR2 FQNEAQ. CDR3 in amino acids: CASSLVQGIATPNYGYTF. CDR3 sequence (DNA): TGTGCCAGCAGCTTAGTTCAGGGGATCGCGACTCCTAACTATGGCTACACCTTC.

V is TRBV20-1 and J is TRBJ2-7, with TRBD1 matching over 7 bases. V was pared by 0 bases and J by 3 bases, with 8 bases of the junction left unmatched. There are 15 residues in the CDR3. CDR1 and CDR2 from the germline V gene are DFQATT and SNEGSKA (reference sequence). The CDR3 bases are TGCAGTGCTAGAGATCGTGTCAGGGGGAGCTACGAGCAGTACTTC. As protein: CSARDRVRGSYEQYF.

This clonotype was detected many times. V gene TRBV29-1 combines with J gene TRBJ1-1; D gene uncertain. The germline CDR1 and CDR2 sequences are SQVTM and ANQGSEA. The V and J ends lost 7 bases and 1 base respectively, with 7 bases between them. This CDR3 has 11 amino acids. The CDR3 loop is CSAAGNTEAFF. DNA for the CDR3: TGCAGCGCTGCAGGGAACACTGAAGCTTTCTTT. Combining the CDR3 with reference TRBV29-1 and TRBJ1-1 gives the whole variable domain SAVISQKPSRDICQRGTSLTIQCQVDSQVTMMFWYRQQPGQSLTLIATANQGSEATYESGFVIDKFPISRPNLTFSTLTVSNMSPEDSSIYLCSAAGNTEAFFGQGTRLTVV.

Notes on this clonotype: Its ends do not fully match the called genes, so a read error is possible. The V gene is TRBV5-8, the J gene TRBJ2-1, with 13 bases fitting TRBD2. The end of the DNA is better explained by TRBJ2-5, so the J call may be wrong. This CDR3 region has 18 residues. Germline loops: CDR1 SGHTS, CDR2 YDEGEE. This CDR3 reads CAGRDRRTSGRLQETQYF. As DNA, the CDR3 is TGTGCCGGCAGAGATCGCCGGACTAGCGGGAGACTCCAAGAGACCCAGTACTTC.